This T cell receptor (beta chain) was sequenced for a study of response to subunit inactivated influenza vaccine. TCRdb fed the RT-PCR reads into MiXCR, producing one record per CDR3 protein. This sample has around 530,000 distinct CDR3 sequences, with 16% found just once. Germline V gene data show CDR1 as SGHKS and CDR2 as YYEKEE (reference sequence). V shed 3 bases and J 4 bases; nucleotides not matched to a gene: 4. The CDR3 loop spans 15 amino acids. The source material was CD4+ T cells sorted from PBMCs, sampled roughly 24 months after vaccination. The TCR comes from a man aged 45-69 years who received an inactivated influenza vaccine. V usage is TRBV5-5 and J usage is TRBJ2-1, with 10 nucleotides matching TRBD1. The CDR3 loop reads CASSYPGQGYNEQFF. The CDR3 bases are TGTGCCAGCAGCTACCCGGGACAGGGGTACAATGAGCAGTTCTTC.